The rows below give T cell receptor beta chains drawn from one sample of a study of control samples from healthy donors and cancer patients. Profiled with immunoSEQ multiplex PCR; TCRdb holds only in-frame clones, not every one. The sample has 120,000 to 150,000 clones; about 90% are singletons. Sequencing was done on a sample of blood. All receptors derive from a man aged 18 to 30 in good health. CDR3s include the opening cysteine and the closing phenylalanine or tryptophan. Fields, in order: clone size, D gene, J gene, V gene, CDR3 DNA, CDR3 protein. D genes are given only for firm matches. Only part of the rows carry a size: once, few, many, or a class if the clone is expanded.

NA	TRBD1	TRBJ1-5	TRBV5-5	TGTGCCAGCAGCCGGGGGGACAGCGCAATTCAGCCCCAGCATTTT	CASSRGDSAIQPQHF
NA	TRBD1	TRBJ1-2	TRBV7-9	TGTGCCAGCAGCTTTGGGACAGCAGACTTCTATGGCTACACCTTC	CASSFGTADFYGYTF
NA	TRBD2	TRBJ2-1	TRBV29-1	TGCAGCGTTGAACGTTCTGCGGGGGAGTACAATGAGCAGTTCTTC	CSVERSAGEYNEQFF
NA	NA	TRBJ1-1	TRBV7-2	TGTGCCAGCAGCTTAGAGACTCCGGGCAGAGGCACTGAAGCTTTCTTT	CASSLETPGRGTEAFF
NA	NA	TRBJ2-3	TRBV12-5	TGTGCTAGTGGTTCGCCACAAGGGACCTCCACAGATACGCAGTATTTT	CASGSPQGTSTDTQYF
NA	TRBD2	TRBJ2-3	TRBV15	TGTGCCACCAGCAGAGGACGGACTAGCGGGGCCTCAGATACGCAGTATTTT	CATSRGRTSGASDTQYF
NA	NA	TRBJ2-2	TRBV28	TGTGCCAGCAGTTTATACAGAGCCGGGGAGCTGTTTTTT	CASSLYRAGELFF
NA	NA	TRBJ1-5	TRBV15	TGTGCCACCGCCAGAGGGCCAAATAGCAATCAGCCCCAGCATTTT	CATARGPNSNQPQHF
NA	TRBD2	TRBJ2-3	TRBV7-9	TGTGCCAGCAGCTCGCGACTAGCAAGCACAGATACGCAGTATTTT	CASSSRLASTDTQYF
NA	NA	TRBJ2-7	TRBV15	TGTGCCACCAGCAGAGTGGGAGGGGGCTACGAGCAGTACTTC	CATSRVGGGYEQYF
NA	NA	TRBJ1-5	TRBV6-2/TRBV6-3	TGTGCCAGCAGTAGCGACAGGCGCAATCAGCCCCAGCATTTT	CASSSDRRNQPQHF
NA	TRBD2	TRBJ2-3	TRBV5-1	TGCGCCAGCAGCTTGGCTAGCGGTGATACGCAGTATTTT	CASSLASGDTQYF
NA	NA	TRBJ2-7	TRBV5-1	TGCGCCAGCAGTACAGCGACGAGCTCCTACGAGCAGTACTTC	CASSTATSSYEQYF
NA	NA	TRBJ2-7	TRBV4-1	TGCGCCAGCAGCCAAGATAGGCCCTTGATTTACGAGCAGTACTTC	CASSQDRPLIYEQYF
NA	NA	TRBJ2-3	TRBV7-6	TGTGCCAGCAGCTTAGGACCTAGCACAGATACGCAGTATTTT	CASSLGPSTDTQYF
once	NA	TRBJ1-2	TRBV5-1	TGCGCCAGCAGCTCACAGGATAACTATGGCTACACCTTC	CASSSQDNYGYTF
NA	NA	TRBJ1-4	TRBV12-5	TGTGCTAGTGCTGCGGGAGAAAGGGAGTCTGAAAAACTGTTTTTT	CASAAGERESEKLFF
NA	NA	TRBJ2-5	TRBV7-9	TGTGCCAGCAGCTTTCCCACTAGCCGGGAGACCCAGTACTTC	CASSFPTSRETQYF
NA	TRBD1	TRBJ2-7	TRBV5-1	TGCGCCAGCAGCGCGACAGGGGGCGCCCCCTACGAGCAGTACTTC	CASSATGGAPYEQYF
NA	TRBD1	TRBJ1-5	TRBV3-1/TRBV3-2	TGTGCCAGCGCTCCAGGGGAGGTAGGGACAGGGGAACAGCCCCAGCATTTT	CASAPGEVGTGEQPQHF
NA	NA	TRBJ2-7	TRBV2	TGTGCCAGCAGGGACACTGACTACGAGCAGTACTTC	CASRDTDYEQYF
NA	TRBD1	TRBJ1-2	TRBV27	TGTGCCAGCAGTTTTGGGACAGGTGCTAACTATGGCTACACCTTC	CASSFGTGANYGYTF
NA	TRBD1	TRBJ1-6	TRBV15	TGTGCCACCAGCACCACATACAGGGGGGGAACGGGTTCACCCCTCCACTTT	CATSTTYRGGTGSPLHF
NA	NA	TRBJ1-5	TRBV4-1	TGCGCCAGCAGCCAAGCTGGGCGCGGGAATCAGCCCCAGCATTTT	CASSQAGRGNQPQHF
few	NA	TRBJ1-1	TRBV11-3	TGTGCCAGCATCCCGAACCATGGAAAAATCAACACTGAAGCTTTCTTT	CASIPNHGKINTEAFF
once	TRBD2	TRBJ2-3	TRBV5-1	TGCGCCAGCAGCCAATCTAGCGGCCTAACAGATACGCAGTATTTT	CASSQSSGLTDTQYF
NA	NA	TRBJ1-5	TRBV7-2	TGTGCCAGCAGCCTCGAGGCTGCTAGCAATCAGCCCCAGCATTTT	CASSLEAASNQPQHF
few	NA	TRBJ1-4	TRBV6-5	TGTGCCAGCAGGACGTCGGGGGGAAGGGAAAAACTGTTTTTT	CASRTSGGREKLFF
NA	TRBD1	TRBJ2-7	TRBV28	TGTGCCAGCAGAATCGGGACAGCCGAGCAGTACTTC	CASRIGTAEQYF
NA	NA	TRBJ1-3	TRBV7-2	TGTGCCAGCAGCTTAGACTCTGGGGACGGAAACACCATATATTTT	CASSLDSGDGNTIYF
NA	NA	TRBJ2-7	TRBV25-1	TGTGCCAGCAGTGAATTCCTGTTAGTAAGCTTC	CASSEFLLVSF
NA	NA	TRBJ2-1	TRBV2	TGTGCCAGCACCGGGACATTCTACAATGAGCAGTTCTTC	CASTGTFYNEQFF
NA	NA	TRBJ1-5	TRBV4-2	TGTGCCAGCAGCCAAGACAGGGGCAATCAGCCCCAGCATTTT	CASSQDRGNQPQHF
NA	TRBD1	TRBJ1-1	TRBV28	TGTGCCAGCAGTCCTCTAATACAGGGGCGGATAGATGAAGCTTTCTTT	CASSPLIQGRIDEAFF
NA	TRBD1	TRBJ1-5	TRBV6-6	TGTGCCAGCAGCGCCGGACTAGGGGGTGGACAGGGGGGATGGAATCAGCCCCAGCATTTT	CASSAGLGGGQGGWNQPQHF
NA	TRBD1	TRBJ2-7	TRBV6-2/TRBV6-3	TGTGCCAGCAGCACAGGGGGGTCCTCCTACGAGCAGTACTTC	CASSTGGSSYEQYF
NA	NA	TRBJ1-2	TRBV27	TGTGCCAGCTCCGGGGGAAGGTTCTATGGCTACACCTTC	CASSGGRFYGYTF
once	NA	TRBJ2-5	TRBV3-1/TRBV3-2	TGTGCCAGCAGCGCTCAGGGGGGGAAAGAGACCCAGTACTTC	CASSAQGGKETQYF
NA	NA	TRBJ2-3	TRBV25-1	TGTGCCAGCAGTGACCGAAATGGGTTAGATACGCAGTATTTT	CASSDRNGLDTQYF
NA	NA	TRBJ2-3	TRBV5-6	TGTGCCAGCAGCTCTTTCACAGATACGCAGTATTTT	CASSSFTDTQYF
NA	TRBD1	TRBJ1-2	TRBV6-4	TGTGCCAGCAGTGAGAGACAGGGGTATGGCTACACCTTC	CASSERQGYGYTF
NA	TRBD2	TRBJ2-3	TRBV7-9	TGTGCCAGCAGCTTAGGCGAAGCGGGGGGGCCGGGCACAGATACGCAGTATTTT	CASSLGEAGGPGTDTQYF
once	TRBD2	TRBJ2-5	TRBV7-3	TGTGCCAGCAGCTTCGGACTAGCGGGGGGTAAAGAGACCCAGTACTTC	CASSFGLAGGKETQYF
NA	NA	TRBJ2-3	TRBV7-3	TGTGCCAGCAGCTCTACAGGGACAGATACGCAGTATTTT	CASSSTGTDTQYF
NA	NA	TRBJ1-1	TRBV6-5	TGTGCCAGCAGTTACCAGGCAGGGGAGAACACTGAAGCTTTCTTT	CASSYQAGENTEAFF
NA	TRBD1	TRBJ1-5	TRBV2	TGTGCCAGCAGTTCGGGACAGGGACATCAGCCCCAGCATTTT	CASSSGQGHQPQHF
NA	NA	TRBJ2-6	TRBV6-5	TGTGCCAGCACCGATACCTCTGGGGCCAACGTCCTGACTTTC	CASTDTSGANVLTF